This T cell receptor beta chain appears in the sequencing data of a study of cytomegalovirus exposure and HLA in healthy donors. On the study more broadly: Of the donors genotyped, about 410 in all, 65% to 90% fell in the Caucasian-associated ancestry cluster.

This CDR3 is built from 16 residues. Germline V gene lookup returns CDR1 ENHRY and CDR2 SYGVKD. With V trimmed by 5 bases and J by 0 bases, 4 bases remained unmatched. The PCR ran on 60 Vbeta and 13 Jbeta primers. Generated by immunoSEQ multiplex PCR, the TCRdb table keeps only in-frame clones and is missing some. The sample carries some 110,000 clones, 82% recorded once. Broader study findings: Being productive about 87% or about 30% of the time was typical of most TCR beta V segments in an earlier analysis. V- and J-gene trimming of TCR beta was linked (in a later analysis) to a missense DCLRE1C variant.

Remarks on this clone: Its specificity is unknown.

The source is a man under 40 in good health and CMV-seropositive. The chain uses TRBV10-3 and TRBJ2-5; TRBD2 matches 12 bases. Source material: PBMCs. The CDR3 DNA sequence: TGTGCCATCAGTAGAACTAGCGGGGGGCACCAAGAGACCCAGTACTTC. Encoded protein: CAISRTSGGHQETQYF.